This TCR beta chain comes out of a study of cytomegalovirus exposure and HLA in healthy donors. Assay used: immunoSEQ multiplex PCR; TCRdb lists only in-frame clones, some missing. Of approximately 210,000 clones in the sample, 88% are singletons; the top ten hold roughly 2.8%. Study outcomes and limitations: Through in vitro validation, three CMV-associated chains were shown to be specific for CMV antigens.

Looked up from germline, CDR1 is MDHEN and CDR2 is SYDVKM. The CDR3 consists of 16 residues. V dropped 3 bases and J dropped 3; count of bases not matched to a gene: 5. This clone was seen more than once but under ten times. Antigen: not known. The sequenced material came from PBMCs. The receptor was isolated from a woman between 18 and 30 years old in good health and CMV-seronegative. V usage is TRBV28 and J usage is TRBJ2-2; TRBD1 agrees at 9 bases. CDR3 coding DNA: TGTGCCAGCAGTTTGGCGGACAGGGGACACACCGGGGAGCTGTTTTTT. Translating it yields CASSLADRGHTGELFF.